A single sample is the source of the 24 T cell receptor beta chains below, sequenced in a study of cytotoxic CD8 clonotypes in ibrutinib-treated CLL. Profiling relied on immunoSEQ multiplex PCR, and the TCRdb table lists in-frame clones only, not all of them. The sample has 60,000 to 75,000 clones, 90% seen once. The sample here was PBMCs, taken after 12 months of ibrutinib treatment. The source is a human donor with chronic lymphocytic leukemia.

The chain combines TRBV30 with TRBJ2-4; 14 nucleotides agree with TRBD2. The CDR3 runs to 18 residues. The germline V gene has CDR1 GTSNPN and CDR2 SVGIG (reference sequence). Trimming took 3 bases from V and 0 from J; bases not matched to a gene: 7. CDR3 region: CAWRGTSGGELAKNIQYF. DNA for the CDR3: TGTGCCTGGAGAGGGACTAGCGGGGGAGAACTAGCCAAAAACATTCAGTACTTC.

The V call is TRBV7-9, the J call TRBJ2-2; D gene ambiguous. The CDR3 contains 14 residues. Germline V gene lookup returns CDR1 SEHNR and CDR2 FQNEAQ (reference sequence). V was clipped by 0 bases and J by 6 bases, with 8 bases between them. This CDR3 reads CASSLALGAGELFF. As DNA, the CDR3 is TGTGCCAGCAGCTTAGCGTTAGGTGCCGGGGAGCTGTTTTTT.

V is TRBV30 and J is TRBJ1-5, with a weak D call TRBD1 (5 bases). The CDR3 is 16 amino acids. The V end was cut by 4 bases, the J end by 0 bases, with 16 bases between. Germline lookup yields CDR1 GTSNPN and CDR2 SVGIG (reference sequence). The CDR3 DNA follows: TGTGCCTGGAATGTTGGGGGAGGGAATAGCAATCAGCCCCAGCATTTT. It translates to CAWNVGGGNSNQPQHF.

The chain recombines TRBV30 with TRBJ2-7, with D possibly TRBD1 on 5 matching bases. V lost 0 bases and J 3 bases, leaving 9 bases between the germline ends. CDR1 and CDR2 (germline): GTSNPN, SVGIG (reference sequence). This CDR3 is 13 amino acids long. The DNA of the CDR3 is TGTGCCTGGAGTGTTGACAGAAGCTACGAGCAGTACTTC. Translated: CAWSVDRSYEQYF.

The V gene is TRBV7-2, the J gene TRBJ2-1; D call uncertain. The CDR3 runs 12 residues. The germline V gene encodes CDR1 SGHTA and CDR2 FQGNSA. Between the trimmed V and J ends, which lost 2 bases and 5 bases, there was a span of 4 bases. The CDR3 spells CASSLPDNEQFF. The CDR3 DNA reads TGTGCCAGCAGCTTACCAGACAATGAGCAGTTCTTC.

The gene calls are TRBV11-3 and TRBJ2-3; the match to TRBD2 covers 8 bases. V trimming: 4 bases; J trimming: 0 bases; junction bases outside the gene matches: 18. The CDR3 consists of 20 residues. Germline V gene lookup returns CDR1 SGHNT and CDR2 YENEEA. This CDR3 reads CASSSEGGGLGRRSTDTQYF. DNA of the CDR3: TGTGCCAGCAGCTCGGAAGGGGGGGGACTAGGGCGGCGAAGCACAGATACGCAGTATTTT.

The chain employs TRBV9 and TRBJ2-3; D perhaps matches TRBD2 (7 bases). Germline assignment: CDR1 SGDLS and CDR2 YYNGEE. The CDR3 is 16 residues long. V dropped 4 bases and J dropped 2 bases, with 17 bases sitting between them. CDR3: CASSPPGGPFTDTQYF. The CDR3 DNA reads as TGTGCCAGCAGCCCACCCGGGGGGCCATTCACAGATACGCAGTATTTT.

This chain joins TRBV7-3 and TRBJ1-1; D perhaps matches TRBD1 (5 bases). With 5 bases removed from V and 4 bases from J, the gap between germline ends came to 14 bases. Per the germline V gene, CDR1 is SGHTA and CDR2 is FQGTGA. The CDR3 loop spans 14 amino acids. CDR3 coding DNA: TGTGCCAGCAGCCTACAGGTCGTTGTCACTGAAGCTTTCTTT. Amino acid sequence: CASSLQVVVTEAFF.

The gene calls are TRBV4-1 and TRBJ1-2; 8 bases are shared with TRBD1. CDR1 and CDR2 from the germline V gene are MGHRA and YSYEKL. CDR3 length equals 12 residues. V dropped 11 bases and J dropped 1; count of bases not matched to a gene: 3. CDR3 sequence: CASTGDNYGYTF. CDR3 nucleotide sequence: TGCGCCTCGACAGGGGATAACTATGGCTACACCTTC.

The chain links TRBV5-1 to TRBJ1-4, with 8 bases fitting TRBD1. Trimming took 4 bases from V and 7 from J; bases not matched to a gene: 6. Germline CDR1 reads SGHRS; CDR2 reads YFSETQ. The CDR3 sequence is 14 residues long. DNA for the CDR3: TGCGCCAGCAGCCCTGGGGGACAGGCTGAAAAACTGTTTTTT. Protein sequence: CASSPGGQAEKLFF.

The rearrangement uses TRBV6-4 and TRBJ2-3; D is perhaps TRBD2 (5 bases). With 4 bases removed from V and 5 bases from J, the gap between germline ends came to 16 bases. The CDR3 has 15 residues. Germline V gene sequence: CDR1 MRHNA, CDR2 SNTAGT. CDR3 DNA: TGTGCCAGCAGTGTGGACTTAGGCGGTGAAGATACGCAGTATTTT. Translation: CASSVDLGGEDTQYF.

CDR3 DNA: TGTGCCAGCAGGAGCGGTTTGGGGGTCGAGACCCAGTACTTC. It codes for CASRSGLGVETQYF. The V gene is TRBV2, the J gene TRBJ2-5; D may correspond to TRBD1 or TRBD2 (5 bases each). The CDR3 is made up of 14 amino acids. Trimming took 6 bases from V and 5 from J, leaving 16 bases between them. Germline CDR1 and CDR2: SNHLY and FYNNEI.

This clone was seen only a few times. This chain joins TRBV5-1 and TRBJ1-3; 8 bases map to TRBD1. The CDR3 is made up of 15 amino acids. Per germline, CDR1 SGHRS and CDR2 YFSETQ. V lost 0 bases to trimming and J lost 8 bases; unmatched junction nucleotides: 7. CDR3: CASSLVGQGVDTIYF. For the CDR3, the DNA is TGCGCCAGCAGCTTGGTTGGACAGGGCGTAGACACCATATATTTT. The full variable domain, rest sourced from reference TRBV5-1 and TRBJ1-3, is KAGVTQTPRYLIKTRGQQVTLSCSPISGHRSVSWYQQTPGQGLQFLFEYFSETQRNKGNFPGRFSGRQFSNSRSEMNVSTLELGDSALYLCASSLVGQGVDTIYFGEGSWLTVV.

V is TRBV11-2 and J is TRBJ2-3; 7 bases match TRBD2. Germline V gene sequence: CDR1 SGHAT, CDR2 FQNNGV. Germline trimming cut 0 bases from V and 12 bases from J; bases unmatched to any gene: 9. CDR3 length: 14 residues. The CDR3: CASSLDLREREQYF. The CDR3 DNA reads TGTGCCAGCAGCTTAGATTTGAGGGAGCGGGAACAGTATTTT.

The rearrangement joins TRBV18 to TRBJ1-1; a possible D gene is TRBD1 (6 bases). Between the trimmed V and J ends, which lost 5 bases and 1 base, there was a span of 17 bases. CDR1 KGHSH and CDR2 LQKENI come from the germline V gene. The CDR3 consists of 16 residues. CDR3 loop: CASSSLQGGGNTEAFF. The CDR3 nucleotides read TGTGCCAGCTCATCCCTACAGGGTGGAGGGAACACTGAAGCTTTCTTT.

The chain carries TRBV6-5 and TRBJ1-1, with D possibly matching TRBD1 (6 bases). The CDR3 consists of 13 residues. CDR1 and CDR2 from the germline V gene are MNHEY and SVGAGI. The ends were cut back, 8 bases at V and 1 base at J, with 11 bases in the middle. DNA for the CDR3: TGTGCCAGCTTGAGGGGGGGGAACACTGAAGCTTTCTTT. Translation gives CASLRGGNTEAFF.

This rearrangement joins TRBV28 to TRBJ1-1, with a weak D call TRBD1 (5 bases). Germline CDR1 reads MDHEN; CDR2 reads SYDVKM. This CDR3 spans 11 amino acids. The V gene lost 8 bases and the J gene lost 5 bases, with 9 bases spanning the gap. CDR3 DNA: TGTGCCAGCCCAGGGCGAACTGAAGCTTTCTTT. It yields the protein CASPGRTEAFF.

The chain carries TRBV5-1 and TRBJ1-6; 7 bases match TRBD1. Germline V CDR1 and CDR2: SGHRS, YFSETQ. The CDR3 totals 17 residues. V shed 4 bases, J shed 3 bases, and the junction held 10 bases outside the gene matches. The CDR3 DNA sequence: TGCGCCAGCAGCAATGATATGACAGGGATCTATAATTCACCCCTCCACTTT. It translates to CASSNDMTGIYNSPLHF.

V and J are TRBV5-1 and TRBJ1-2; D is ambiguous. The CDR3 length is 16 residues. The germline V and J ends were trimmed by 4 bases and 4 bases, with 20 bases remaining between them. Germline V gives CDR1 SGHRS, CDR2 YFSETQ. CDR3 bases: TGCGCCAGCAGCCAAATTGGATTCGGGGTCGGCTATGGCTACACCTTC. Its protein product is CASSQIGFGVGYGYTF.

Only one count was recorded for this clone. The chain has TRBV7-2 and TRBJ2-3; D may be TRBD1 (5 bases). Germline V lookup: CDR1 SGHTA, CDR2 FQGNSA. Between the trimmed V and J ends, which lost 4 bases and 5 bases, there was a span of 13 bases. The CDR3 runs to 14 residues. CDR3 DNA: TGTGCCAGCAGCTCACAGGCCGCAGGAGATACGCAGTATTTT. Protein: CASSSQAAGDTQYF.

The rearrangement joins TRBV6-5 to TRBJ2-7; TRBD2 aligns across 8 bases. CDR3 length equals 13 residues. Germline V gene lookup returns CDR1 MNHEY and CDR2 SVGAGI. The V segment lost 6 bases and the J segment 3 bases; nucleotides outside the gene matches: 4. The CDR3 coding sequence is TGTGCCAGCAGACTAGCGGCAGACTACGAGCAGTACTTC. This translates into CASRLAADYEQYF.

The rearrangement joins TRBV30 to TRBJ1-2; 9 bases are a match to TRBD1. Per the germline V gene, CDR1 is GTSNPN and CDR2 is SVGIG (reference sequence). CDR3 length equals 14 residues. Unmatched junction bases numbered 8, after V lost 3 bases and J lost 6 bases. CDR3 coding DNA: TGTGCCTGGAGGGACAGGGGCCAGATCCATGGCTACACCTTC. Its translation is CAWRDRGQIHGYTF.

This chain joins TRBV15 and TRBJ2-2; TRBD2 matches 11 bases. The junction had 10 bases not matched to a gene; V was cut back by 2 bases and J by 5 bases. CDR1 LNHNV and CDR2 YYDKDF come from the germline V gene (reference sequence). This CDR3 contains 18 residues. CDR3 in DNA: TGTGCCACCAGCAGACTTAGCGGGAGGGGTCGGGTTACCGGGGAGCTGTTTTTT. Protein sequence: CATSRLSGRGRVTGELFF.

The CDR3 loop reads CASSLTGTGRNQPQHF. CDR3 DNA sequence: TGTGCCAGCAGTTTGACCGGGACAGGGCGAAATCAGCCCCAGCATTTT. The V gene is TRBV6-5, the J gene TRBJ1-5; 9 bases match TRBD1. The germline V gene encodes CDR1 MNHEY and CDR2 SVGAGI. The CDR3 is 16 residues long. The ends lost 4 bases at V and 4 bases at J; junction bases unmatched: 8.